These T cell receptor beta chains were read from a single sample in a study of T cell responses to AZD1222 COVID-19 vaccine. Assay used: immunoSEQ multiplex PCR; TCRdb lists only in-frame clones, some missing. The data hold 100,000 or so clones, with more than 70% observed a single time. The material sequenced was peripheral blood, taken on day 0 of AZD1222 vaccination. The source is an adult in good health. Each CDR3 is given without its conserved first and last residue. The D gene is left open where the match is weak. For some rows the clone size is stated as once, few or many, or as a class when expanded; others skip it.

J gene | V gene | clone size | D gene | CDR3 protein
TRBJ1-5 | TRBV5-8 | . | . | ASSPQGGGISNQPQH
TRBJ2-2 | TRBV2 | . | TRBD2 | ASSEMREFGELF
TRBJ2-1 | TRBV14 | once | TRBD2 | ASSQFSGIDEQF
TRBJ2-6 | TRBV7-9 | . | . | ASSFSGANVLT
TRBJ1-2 | TRBV4-3 | . | . | ASSQDRAAGDGYT
TRBJ2-2 | TRBV18 | few | . | ASSSAEYTGELF
TRBJ1-1 | TRBV7-3 | . | . | ASSLGWGTEAF
TRBJ1-1 | TRBV3-1/TRBV3-2 | . | TRBD1 | ASSQGTGGTEAF
TRBJ2-2 | TRBV5-4 | . | TRBD2 | ASRWPSGRNTGELF
TRBJ1-4 | TRBV7-9 | . | . | ASSLGPGINEKLF
TRBJ1-5 | TRBV19 | . | TRBD1 | ASTPGRTGGNQPQH
TRBJ2-2 | TRBV4-2 | . | TRBD2 | ASSQTTSGRAGELF
TRBJ2-5 | TRBV2 | . | TRBD2 | ASSDSLAGAKTQY
TRBJ2-1 | TRBV5-5 | . | TRBD2 | ASSLGGRAGLDEQF
TRBJ2-2 | TRBV7-9 | once | . | ASSPGHTNTGELF
TRBJ1-2 | TRBV28 | . | . | ASSRGGSNYGYT
TRBJ2-7 | TRBV11-3 | once | TRBD2 | ASSPGGTSGTYEQY
TRBJ1-1 | TRBV5-4 | . | . | ASQNLYGGLSEAF
TRBJ2-1 | TRBV28 | . | . | ASSPASGGYNEQF
TRBJ2-7 | TRBV28 | . | TRBD1 | ASGDRARYEQY
TRBJ1-1 | TRBV7-9 | . | . | ASTMNTEAF
TRBJ1-6 | TRBV10-2 | once | TRBD1 | ASSSGQGGSPLH
TRBJ2-1 | TRBV7-3 | . | . | ASSQTSFGLSSYNEQF
TRBJ1-5 | TRBV6-2/TRBV6-3 | . | . | ASSYDDKYQPQH
TRBJ1-5 | TRBV28 | . | . | ASRTPGPNQPQH
TRBJ2-7 | TRBV28 | . | TRBD2 | ASRTPLLAGGYEQY
TRBJ1-1 | TRBV6-2/TRBV6-3 | few | TRBD1 | ASSLTGVRNTEAF
TRBJ1-5 | TRBV6-1 | . | TRBD1 | ASSELRAGGIGQPQH